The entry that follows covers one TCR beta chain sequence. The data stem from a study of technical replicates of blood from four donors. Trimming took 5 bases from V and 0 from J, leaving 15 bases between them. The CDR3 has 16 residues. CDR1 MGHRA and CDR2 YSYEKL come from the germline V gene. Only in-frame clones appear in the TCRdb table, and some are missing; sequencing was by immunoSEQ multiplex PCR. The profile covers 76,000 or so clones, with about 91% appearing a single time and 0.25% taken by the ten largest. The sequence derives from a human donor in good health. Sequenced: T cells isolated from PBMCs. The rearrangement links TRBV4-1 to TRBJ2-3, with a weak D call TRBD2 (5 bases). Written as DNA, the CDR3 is TGCGCCAGCAGCTACGGCGGACTTGGTAGCACAGATACGCAGTATTTT. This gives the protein CASSYGGLGSTDTQYF.